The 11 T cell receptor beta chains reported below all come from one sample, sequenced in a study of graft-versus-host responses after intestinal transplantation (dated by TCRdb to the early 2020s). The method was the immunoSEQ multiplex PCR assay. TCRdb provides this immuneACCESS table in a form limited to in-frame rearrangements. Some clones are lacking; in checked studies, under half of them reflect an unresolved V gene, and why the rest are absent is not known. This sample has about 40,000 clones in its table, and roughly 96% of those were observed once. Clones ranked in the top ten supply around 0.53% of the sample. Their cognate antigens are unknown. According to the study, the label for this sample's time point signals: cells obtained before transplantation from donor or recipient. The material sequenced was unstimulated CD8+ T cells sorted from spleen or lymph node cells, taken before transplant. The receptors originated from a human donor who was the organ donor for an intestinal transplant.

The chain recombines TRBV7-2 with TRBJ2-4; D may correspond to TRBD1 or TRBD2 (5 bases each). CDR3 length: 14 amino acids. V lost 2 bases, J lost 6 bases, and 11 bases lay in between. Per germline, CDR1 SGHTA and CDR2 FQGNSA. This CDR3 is CASSLSLGVNIQYF. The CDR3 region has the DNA TGTGCCAGCAGCTTATCCTTGGGGGTAAACATTCAGTACTTC.

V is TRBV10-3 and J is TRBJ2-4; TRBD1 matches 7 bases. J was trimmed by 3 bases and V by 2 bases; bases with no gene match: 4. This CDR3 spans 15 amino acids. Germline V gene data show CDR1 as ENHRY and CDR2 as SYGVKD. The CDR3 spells CAISEKDRHKNIQYF. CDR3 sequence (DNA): TGTGCCATCAGTGAGAAGGACAGGCACAAAAACATTCAGTACTTC.

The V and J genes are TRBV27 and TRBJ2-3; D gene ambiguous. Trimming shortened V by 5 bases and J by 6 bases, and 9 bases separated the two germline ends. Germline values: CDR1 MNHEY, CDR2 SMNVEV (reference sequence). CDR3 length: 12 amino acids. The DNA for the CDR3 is TGTGCCAGCAGTGGTACCAGGGATACGCAGTATTTT. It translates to CASSGTRDTQYF.

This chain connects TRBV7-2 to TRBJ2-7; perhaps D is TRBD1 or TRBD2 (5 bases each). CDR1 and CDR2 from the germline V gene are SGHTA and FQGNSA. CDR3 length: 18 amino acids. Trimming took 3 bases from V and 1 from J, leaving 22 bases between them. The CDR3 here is CASSFIQVVGTHSYEQYF. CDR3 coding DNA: TGTGCCAGCAGCTTCATTCAAGTGGTAGGGACCCATTCCTACGAGCAGTACTTC.

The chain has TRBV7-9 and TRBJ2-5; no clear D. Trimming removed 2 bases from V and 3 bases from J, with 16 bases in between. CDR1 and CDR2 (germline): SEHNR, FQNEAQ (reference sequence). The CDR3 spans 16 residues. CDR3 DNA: TGTGCCAGCAGCTTAAGATCTTACGGTAGGGAAGAGACCCAGTACTTC. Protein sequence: CASSLRSYGREETQYF.

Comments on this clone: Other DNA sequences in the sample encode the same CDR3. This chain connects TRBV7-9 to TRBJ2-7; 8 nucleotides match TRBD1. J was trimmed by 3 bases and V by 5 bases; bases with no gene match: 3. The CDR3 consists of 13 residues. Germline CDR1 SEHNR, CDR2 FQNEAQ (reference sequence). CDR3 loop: CASSPTGGYEQYF. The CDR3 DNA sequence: TGTGCCAGCAGCCCAACAGGGGGCTACGAGCAGTACTTC.

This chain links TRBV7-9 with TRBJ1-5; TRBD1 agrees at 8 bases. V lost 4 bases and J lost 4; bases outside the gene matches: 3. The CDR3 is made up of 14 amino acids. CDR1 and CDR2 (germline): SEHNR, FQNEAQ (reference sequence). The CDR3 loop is CASSSTGGNQPQHF. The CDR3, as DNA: TGTGCCAGCAGCTCTACAGGGGGTAATCAGCCCCAGCATTTT.

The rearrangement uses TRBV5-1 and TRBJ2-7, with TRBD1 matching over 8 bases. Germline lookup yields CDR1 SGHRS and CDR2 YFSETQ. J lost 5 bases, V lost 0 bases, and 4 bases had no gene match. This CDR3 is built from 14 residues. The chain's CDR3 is CASSLGQGANEQYF. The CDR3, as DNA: TGCGCCAGCAGCTTGGGTCAGGGGGCGAACGAGCAGTACTTC.

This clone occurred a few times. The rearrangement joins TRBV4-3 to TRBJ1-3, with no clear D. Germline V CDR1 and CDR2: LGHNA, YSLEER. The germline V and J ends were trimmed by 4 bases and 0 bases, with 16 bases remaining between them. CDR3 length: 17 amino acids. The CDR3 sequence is CASSRYIGRPSGNTIYF. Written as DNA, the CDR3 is TGCGCCAGCAGCCGCTACATAGGACGGCCCTCTGGAAACACCATATATTTT.

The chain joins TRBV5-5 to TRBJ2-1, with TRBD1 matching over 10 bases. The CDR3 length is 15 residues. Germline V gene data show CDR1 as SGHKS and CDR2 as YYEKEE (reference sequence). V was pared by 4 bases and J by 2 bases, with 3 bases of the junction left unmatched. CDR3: CASSLGTGAYNEQFF. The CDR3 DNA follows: TGTGCCAGCAGCCTTGGGACAGGGGCCTACAATGAGCAGTTCTTC.

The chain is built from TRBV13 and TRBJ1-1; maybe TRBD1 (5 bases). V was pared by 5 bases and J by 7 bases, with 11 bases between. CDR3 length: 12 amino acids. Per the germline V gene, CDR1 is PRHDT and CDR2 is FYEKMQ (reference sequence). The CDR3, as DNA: TGTGCCAGCAGCCCCGGACATGGTGAAGCTTTCTTT. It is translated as CASSPGHGEAFF.